These T cell receptor beta chains were read from a single sample in a study of OX40 agonist ivuxolimab in advanced cancers. The method was immunoSEQ multiplex PCR; TCRdb's version includes in-frame clones alone and lacks a portion of them. The sample lists 45,000 to 60,000 clones; roughly 90% were seen once. The sample in question was CD4+ or CD8+ T cells sorted from blood, obtained in a trial of the OX40 agonist ivuxolimab. These receptors originate from an adult with an advanced solid tumor such as melanoma, head and neck, liver or kidney cancer. The CDR3 runs from the conserved cysteine through the conserved F or W. Fields, in order: D gene, V gene, J gene, clone size, CDR3 protein, CDR3 DNA. D genes are given only for firm matches. Expanded clones get a size class; other rows say once, few or many, or leave the size out.

D gene: TRBD2; V gene: TRBV4-2; J gene: TRBJ2-3; clone size: once; CDR3 protein: CASSLGTSGGTDTQYF; CDR3 DNA: TGTGCCAGCAGCCTGGGGACTAGCGGGGGGACAGATACGCAGTATTTT
D gene: .; V gene: TRBV5-8; J gene: TRBJ2-1; clone size: .; CDR3 protein: CASSLRDEQFF; CDR3 DNA: TGTGCCAGCAGCTTAAGGGATGAGCAGTTCTTC
D gene: TRBD1; V gene: TRBV10-2; J gene: TRBJ1-2; clone size: .; CDR3 protein: CASTPGRGRGNYGYTF; CDR3 DNA: TGCGCCAGCACCCCGGGCAGGGGGCGGGGTAACTATGGCTACACCTTC
D gene: .; V gene: TRBV7-3; J gene: TRBJ2-3; clone size: .; CDR3 protein: CASSLKVDTQYF; CDR3 DNA: TGTGCCAGCAGCTTAAAGGTCGATACGCAGTATTTT
D gene: .; V gene: TRBV27; J gene: TRBJ1-1; clone size: .; CDR3 protein: CASSLTSTVGAFF; CDR3 DNA: TGTGCCAGCAGTTTAACATCGACAGTGGGAGCTTTCTTT
D gene: .; V gene: TRBV18; J gene: TRBJ2-5; clone size: .; CDR3 protein: CASSPSATGQETQYF; CDR3 DNA: TGTGCCAGCTCACCGTCGGCAACCGGGCAAGAGACCCAGTACTTC
D gene: .; V gene: TRBV5-4; J gene: TRBJ2-7; clone size: .; CDR3 protein: CASSSGTEALGQYF; CDR3 DNA: TGTGCCAGCAGCTCCGGGACTGAGGCTCTTGGGCAGTACTTC
D gene: TRBD1; V gene: TRBV7-2; J gene: TRBJ2-4; clone size: .; CDR3 protein: CASSLLGQGVKNIQYF; CDR3 DNA: TGTGCCAGCAGCTTACTAGGACAGGGGGTAAAAAACATTCAGTACTTC
D gene: TRBD1; V gene: TRBV6-6; J gene: TRBJ1-2; clone size: .; CDR3 protein: CASTRTDRGHGYTF; CDR3 DNA: TGTGCCAGCACCCGAACGGACAGGGGGCATGGCTACACCTTC
D gene: .; V gene: TRBV7-3; J gene: TRBJ2-5; clone size: once; CDR3 protein: CASSPGTVGETQYF; CDR3 DNA: TGTGCCAGCAGCCCAGGGACCGTAGGGGAGACCCAGTACTTC
D gene: TRBD2; V gene: TRBV5-1; J gene: TRBJ2-7; clone size: .; CDR3 protein: CASSSWTSYEQYF; CDR3 DNA: TGCGCCAGCAGCTCTTGGACTAGCTACGAGCAGTACTTC
D gene: TRBD2; V gene: TRBV18; J gene: TRBJ2-1; clone size: .; CDR3 protein: CASSPPGREGNGQFF; CDR3 DNA: TGTGCCAGCTCACCTCCAGGGAGGGAAGGCAATGGGCAGTTCTTC
D gene: .; V gene: TRBV11-2; J gene: TRBJ2-1; clone size: .; CDR3 protein: CASSLGTPSYNEQFF; CDR3 DNA: TGTGCCAGCAGCTTAGGGACCCCTTCCTACAATGAGCAGTTCTTC
D gene: .; V gene: TRBV10-1; J gene: TRBJ2-1; clone size: .; CDR3 protein: CASSESWEVGNNEQFF; CDR3 DNA: TGCGCCAGCAGTGAGTCGTGGGAGGTGGGGAACAATGAGCAGTTCTTC
D gene: TRBD2; V gene: TRBV5-1; J gene: TRBJ2-3; clone size: .; CDR3 protein: CAKRWVPSGRAGADTQYF; CDR3 DNA: TGCGCCAAACGATGGGTCCCTAGCGGGAGGGCCGGGGCAGATACGCAGTATTTT
D gene: .; V gene: TRBV5-4; J gene: TRBJ2-1; clone size: .; CDR3 protein: CASSPWGAHNEQFF; CDR3 DNA: TGTGCCAGCAGCCCATGGGGAGCTCACAATGAGCAGTTCTTC
D gene: .; V gene: TRBV19; J gene: TRBJ1-1; clone size: .; CDR3 protein: CASMSRNGPGYTEAFF; CDR3 DNA: TGTGCCAGCATGTCTCGGAACGGGCCGGGGTACACTGAAGCTTTCTTT
D gene: .; V gene: TRBV5-6; J gene: TRBJ2-7; clone size: once; CDR3 protein: CASSFGFMQYF; CDR3 DNA: TGTGCCAGCAGCTTTGGCTTCATGCAGTACTTC
D gene: .; V gene: TRBV5-5; J gene: TRBJ2-7; clone size: .; CDR3 protein: CASTPIVGGYEQYF; CDR3 DNA: TGTGCCAGCACCCCCATCGTAGGGGGATACGAGCAGTACTTC
D gene: .; V gene: TRBV9; J gene: TRBJ2-2; clone size: .; CDR3 protein: CASSPPHQNTGELFF; CDR3 DNA: TGTGCCAGCAGCCCCCCCCACCAGAACACCGGGGAGCTGTTTTTT
D gene: .; V gene: TRBV19; J gene: TRBJ2-5; clone size: .; CDR3 protein: CASSMGLQETQYF; CDR3 DNA: TGTGCCAGTAGTATGGGCCTACAAGAGACCCAGTACTTC
D gene: .; V gene: TRBV30; J gene: TRBJ1-4; clone size: .; CDR3 protein: CAWSGDIRRGTTNEKLFF; CDR3 DNA: TGTGCCTGGAGTGGGGACATTAGAAGGGGGACAACTAATGAAAAACTGTTTTTT
D gene: TRBD1; V gene: TRBV5-5; J gene: TRBJ2-7; clone size: .; CDR3 protein: CASSRKLDRALTYEQYF; CDR3 DNA: TGTGCCAGCAGCCGAAAACTCGACAGGGCCCTAACCTACGAGCAGTACTTC
D gene: .; V gene: TRBV7-2; J gene: TRBJ2-2; clone size: .; CDR3 protein: CASSFTTITGELFF; CDR3 DNA: TGTGCCAGCAGCTTTACAACGATCACCGGGGAGCTGTTTTTT
D gene: .; V gene: TRBV27; J gene: TRBJ1-1; clone size: .; CDR3 protein: CASSSVGSVAFF; CDR3 DNA: TGTGCCAGCAGTTCTGTTGGGTCGGTAGCTTTCTTT
D gene: .; V gene: TRBV11-2; J gene: TRBJ2-7; clone size: .; CDR3 protein: CASSPIGRADEQYF; CDR3 DNA: TGTGCCAGCAGCCCCATTGGCCGGGCGGACGAGCAGTACTTC
D gene: .; V gene: TRBV5-1; J gene: TRBJ1-1; clone size: .; CDR3 protein: CASMNTNTEAFF; CDR3 DNA: TGCGCCAGCATGAACACGAACACTGAAGCTTTCTTT
D gene: .; V gene: TRBV5-1; J gene: TRBJ2-1; clone size: .; CDR3 protein: CASSLAGEYNEQFF; CDR3 DNA: TGCGCCAGCAGCTTGGCGGGGGAGTACAATGAGCAGTTCTTC
D gene: .; V gene: TRBV6-6; J gene: TRBJ2-3; clone size: .; CDR3 protein: CASTGTVRPDTQYF; CDR3 DNA: TGTGCCAGCACTGGGACGGTCCGTCCAGATACGCAGTATTTT
D gene: TRBD1; V gene: TRBV5-1; J gene: TRBJ1-2; clone size: .; CDR3 protein: CASSSNPGQPYGYTF; CDR3 DNA: TGCGCCAGCAGCTCCAACCCGGGACAGCCATATGGCTACACCTTC
D gene: .; V gene: TRBV4-1; J gene: TRBJ1-1; clone size: .; CDR3 protein: CASSQSPTDTEAFF; CDR3 DNA: TGCGCCAGCAGCCAGTCACCGACGGACACTGAAGCTTTCTTT
D gene: TRBD2; V gene: TRBV2; J gene: TRBJ2-1; clone size: .; CDR3 protein: CASSKGTSGMNNEQFF; CDR3 DNA: TGTGCCAGCAGTAAGGGGACTAGCGGAATGAACAATGAGCAGTTCTTC
D gene: TRBD2; V gene: TRBV11-2; J gene: TRBJ2-1; clone size: .; CDR3 protein: CASSFRRTSEFNEQFF; CDR3 DNA: TGTGCCAGCAGCTTTCGGAGAACTAGCGAGTTCAATGAGCAGTTCTTC
D gene: .; V gene: TRBV5-5; J gene: TRBJ2-6; clone size: .; CDR3 protein: CASGGLSGANVLTF; CDR3 DNA: TGTGCCAGCGGGGGCCTCTCTGGGGCCAACGTCCTGACTTTC
D gene: .; V gene: TRBV10-1; J gene: TRBJ2-3; clone size: once; CDR3 protein: CASSDMDYTDTQYF; CDR3 DNA: TGCGCCAGCAGTGACATGGACTACACAGATACGCAGTATTTT
D gene: .; V gene: TRBV5-1; J gene: TRBJ1-3; clone size: .; CDR3 protein: CASSLDPGGIGNTIYF; CDR3 DNA: TGCGCCAGCAGCTTGGATCCGGGCGGGATTGGAAACACCATATATTTT
D gene: TRBD2; V gene: TRBV2; J gene: TRBJ2-7; clone size: few; CDR3 protein: CASSRTSGGAGEQYF; CDR3 DNA: TGTGCCAGCAGTCGGACTAGCGGGGGGGCGGGAGAGCAGTACTTC
D gene: TRBD1; V gene: TRBV18; J gene: TRBJ1-4; clone size: .; CDR3 protein: CASSPLQGAGEKLFF; CDR3 DNA: TGTGCCAGCTCACCTTTACAGGGGGCGGGTGAAAAACTGTTTTTT
D gene: .; V gene: TRBV28; J gene: TRBJ1-1; clone size: .; CDR3 protein: CASSGPGTMNTEAFF; CDR3 DNA: TGTGCCAGCAGTGGCCCAGGAACGATGAACACTGAAGCTTTCTTT
D gene: .; V gene: TRBV5-8; J gene: TRBJ2-5; clone size: .; CDR3 protein: CASSPGQRGETQYF; CDR3 DNA: TGTGCCAGCAGCCCGGGACAGCGGGGGGAGACCCAGTACTTC
D gene: .; V gene: TRBV5-1; J gene: TRBJ2-5; clone size: .; CDR3 protein: CASSLDQETQYF; CDR3 DNA: TGCGCCAGCAGCTTGGACCAAGAGACCCAGTACTTC
D gene: .; V gene: TRBV28; J gene: TRBJ1-5; clone size: .; CDR3 protein: CASITPAAGQGNQPQHF; CDR3 DNA: TGTGCCAGCATCACGCCGGCGGCCGGGCAGGGGAATCAGCCCCAGCATTTT
D gene: .; V gene: TRBV5-1; J gene: TRBJ1-5; clone size: .; CDR3 protein: CASSLGTNQNQPQHF; CDR3 DNA: TGCGCCAGCAGCTTAGGGACTAACCAAAATCAGCCCCAGCACTTT
D gene: TRBD1; V gene: TRBV5-8; J gene: TRBJ1-5; clone size: .; CDR3 protein: CASSFVSGTGSNQPQHF; CDR3 DNA: TGTGCCAGCAGCTTTGTTTCCGGGACAGGAAGCAATCAGCCCCAGCATTTT
D gene: TRBD1; V gene: TRBV16; J gene: TRBJ1-2; clone size: .; CDR3 protein: CASSRDSLANYGYTF; CDR3 DNA: TGTGCCAGCAGCCGGGACAGTCTAGCTAACTATGGCTACACCTTC
D gene: .; V gene: TRBV9; J gene: TRBJ2-5; clone size: .; CDR3 protein: CASSPLWGQETQYF; CDR3 DNA: TGTGCCAGCAGCCCCCTATGGGGGCAAGAGACCCAGTACTTC
D gene: .; V gene: TRBV10-3; J gene: TRBJ2-1; clone size: .; CDR3 protein: CAISGLERNRLANEQFF; CDR3 DNA: TGTGCCATCAGTGGACTGGAAAGGAATAGGCTAGCCAATGAGCAGTTCTTC
D gene: .; V gene: TRBV11-2; J gene: TRBJ1-1; clone size: .; CDR3 protein: CASSSQRGQNTEAFF; CDR3 DNA: TGTGCCAGCAGCTCCCAGAGGGGACAGAACACTGAAGCTTTCTTT
D gene: TRBD2; V gene: TRBV7-3; J gene: TRBJ2-7; clone size: .; CDR3 protein: CASSQRGGYEQYF; CDR3 DNA: TGTGCCAGCAGCCAGCGGGGGGGCTACGAGCAGTACTTC
D gene: TRBD1; V gene: TRBV5-6; J gene: TRBJ2-2; clone size: .; CDR3 protein: CASSRDRGRSGELFF; CDR3 DNA: TGTGCCAGCAGCCGAGACAGGGGGCGAAGTGGGGAGCTGTTTTTT
D gene: TRBD1; V gene: TRBV2; J gene: TRBJ1-2; clone size: .; CDR3 protein: CASSEQGAVDGYTF; CDR3 DNA: TGTGCCAGCAGTGAACAGGGGGCGGTAGATGGCTACACCTTC
D gene: .; V gene: TRBV9; J gene: TRBJ2-3; clone size: .; CDR3 protein: CASSVGTLSTDTQYF; CDR3 DNA: TGTGCCAGCAGCGTAGGGACCCTTAGCACAGATACGCAGTATTTT
D gene: .; V gene: TRBV6-5; J gene: TRBJ2-2; clone size: .; CDR3 protein: CASSWTESRAGELFF; CDR3 DNA: TGTGCCAGCAGTTGGACCGAATCTAGAGCCGGGGAGCTGTTTTTT
D gene: TRBD2; V gene: TRBV9; J gene: TRBJ2-2; clone size: .; CDR3 protein: CASSVGPGGPRGELFF; CDR3 DNA: TGTGCCAGCAGCGTAGGACCGGGAGGGCCAAGGGGGGAGCTGTTTTTT
D gene: TRBD1; V gene: TRBV7-3; J gene: TRBJ2-2; clone size: .; CDR3 protein: CASSLNGQGTGELFF; CDR3 DNA: TGTGCCAGCAGCCTTAACGGACAGGGAACCGGGGAGCTGTTTTTT
D gene: .; V gene: TRBV30; J gene: TRBJ1-4; clone size: .; CDR3 protein: CAWSSGEKLFF; CDR3 DNA: TGTGCCTGGAGTTCAGGTGAAAAACTGTTTTTT
D gene: .; V gene: TRBV7-2; J gene: TRBJ1-2; clone size: once; CDR3 protein: CASSTSQGNYGYTF; CDR3 DNA: TGTGCCAGCAGCACGAGTCAGGGTAACTATGGCTACACCTTC
D gene: TRBD2; V gene: TRBV6-6; J gene: TRBJ2-3; clone size: .; CDR3 protein: CASSYSPLAGADTQYF; CDR3 DNA: TGTGCCAGCAGTTACTCGCCCCTCGCGGGGGCAGATACGCAGTATTTT